The source of this T cell receptor (beta chain) is a study of blood T cells in healthy people across ages. The use of a sample-barcoded 5' primer and a J-beta primer mix characterized a second PCR of about 7 to 12 cycles. Every individual sample yielded 2.5 million or more paired-end reads (each containing CDR3). TCRdb redid the calling of the 5' RACE reads with MiXCR, one entry per CDR3 protein. In the table there are over a million distinct CDR3 sequences, less than 45% of which are singletons. Trimming removed 4 bases from V and 9 bases from J, with 12 bases in between. Germline CDR1 reads SGHTA; CDR2 reads FQGNSA. The length of the CDR3 is 13 residues. General study points: Expanded clonotype shifts may have been confounded, as the donors had an unknown CMV status. Calculation of diversity from one million T cells yielded estimates considered to be underestimates. Fewer expanded clones and more diversity marked long-lived versus aged donors.

Regarding this clonotype: Its target is not known.

Sequences were obtained from blood. This clonotype was sampled from a woman aged 18-29 years in good health. The chain couples TRBV7-2 to TRBJ2-2, with D unclear. The CDR3 nucleotides are TGTGCCAGCAGCTACCCTTCCAGCCGGGAGCTGTTTTTT. Translated, it gives CASSYPSSRELFF. Based on the CDR3 plus reference TRBV7-2 and TRBJ2-2, the full variable domain is GAGVSQSPSNKVTEKGKDVELRCDPISGHTALYWYRQSLGQGLEFLIYFQGNSAPDKSGLPSDRFSAERTGGSVSTLTIQRTQQEDSAVYLCASSYPSSRELFFGEGSRLTVL.